The entry below gives a single T cell receptor beta chain sequence along with its context. The CDR3 loop spans 15 amino acids. Germline V gene data show CDR1 as LNHDA and CDR2 as SQIVND (reference sequence). V lost 6 bases to trimming and J lost 3 bases; unmatched junction nucleotides: 5. This sample was taken from a study of blood T cell repertoires in COVID-19. Generated by immunoSEQ multiplex PCR, the TCRdb table keeps only in-frame clones and is missing some. This table holds approximately 490,000 clones, around nine tenths found once. This clonotype was obtained from a woman aged 60-75 years who had recovered from COVID-19. The chain has TRBV19 and TRBJ1-6; 7 nucleotides line up with TRBD1. The material sequenced was PBMCs or T cells enriched from blood (not recorded which). The CDR3 sequence: CASSDRENYNSPLHF. The CDR3 coding sequence is TGTGCCAGTAGCGACAGGGAGAACTATAATTCACCCCTCCACTTT.